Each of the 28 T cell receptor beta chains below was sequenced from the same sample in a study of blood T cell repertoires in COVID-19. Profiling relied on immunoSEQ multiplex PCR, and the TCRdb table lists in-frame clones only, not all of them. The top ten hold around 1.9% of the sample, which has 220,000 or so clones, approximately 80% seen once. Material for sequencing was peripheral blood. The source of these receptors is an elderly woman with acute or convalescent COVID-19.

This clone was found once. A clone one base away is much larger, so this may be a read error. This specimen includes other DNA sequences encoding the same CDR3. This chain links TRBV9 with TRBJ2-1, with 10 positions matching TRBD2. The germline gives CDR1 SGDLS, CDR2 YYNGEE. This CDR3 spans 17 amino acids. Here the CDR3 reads CASSGGGWSGYYNEQFF. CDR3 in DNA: TGCGCCAGCAGCGGGGGGGGGTGGAGCGGCTATTACAATGAGCAGTTCTTC.

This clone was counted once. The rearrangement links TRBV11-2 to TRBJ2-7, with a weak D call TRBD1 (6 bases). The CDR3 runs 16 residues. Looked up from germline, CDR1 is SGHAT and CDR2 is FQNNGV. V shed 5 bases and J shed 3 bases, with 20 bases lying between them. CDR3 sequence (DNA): TGTGCCAGCAGCCAAAGGACAGTAGCGCAGAACTACGAGCAGTACTTC. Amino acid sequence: CASSQRTVAQNYEQYF.

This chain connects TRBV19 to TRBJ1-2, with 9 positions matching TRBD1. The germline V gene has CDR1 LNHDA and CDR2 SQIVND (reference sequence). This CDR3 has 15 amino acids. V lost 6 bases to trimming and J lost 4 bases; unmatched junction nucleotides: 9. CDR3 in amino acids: CASRYRGLSGYGYTF. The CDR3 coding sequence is TGTGCCAGTAGGTACAGGGGGCTATCGGGCTATGGCTACACCTTC.

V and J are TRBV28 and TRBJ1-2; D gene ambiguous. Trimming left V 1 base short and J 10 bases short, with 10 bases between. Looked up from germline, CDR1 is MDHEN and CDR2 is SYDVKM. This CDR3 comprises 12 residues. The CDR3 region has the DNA TGTGCCAGCAGTTTATTAACCAGAAACTACACCTTC. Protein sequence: CASSLLTRNYTF.

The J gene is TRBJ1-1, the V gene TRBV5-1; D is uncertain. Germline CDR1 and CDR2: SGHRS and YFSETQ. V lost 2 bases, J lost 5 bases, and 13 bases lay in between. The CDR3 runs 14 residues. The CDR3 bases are TGCGCCAGCAGCTTAGGTGCAGGTGGGACTGAAGCTTTCTTT. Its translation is CASSLGAGGTEAFF. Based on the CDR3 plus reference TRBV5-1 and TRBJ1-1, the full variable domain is KAGVTQTPRYLIKTRGQQVTLSCSPISGHRSVSWYQQTPGQGLQFLFEYFSETQRNKGNFPGRFSGRQFSNSRSEMNVSTLELGDSALYLCASSLGAGGTEAFFGQGTRLTVV.

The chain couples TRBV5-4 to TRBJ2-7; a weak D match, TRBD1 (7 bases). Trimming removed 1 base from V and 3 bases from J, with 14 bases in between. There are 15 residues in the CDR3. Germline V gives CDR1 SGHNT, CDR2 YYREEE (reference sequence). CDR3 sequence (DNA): TGTGCCAGCAGCTTGTCGGCAGGGGGGTTCTACGAGCAGTACTTC. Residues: CASSLSAGGFYEQYF.

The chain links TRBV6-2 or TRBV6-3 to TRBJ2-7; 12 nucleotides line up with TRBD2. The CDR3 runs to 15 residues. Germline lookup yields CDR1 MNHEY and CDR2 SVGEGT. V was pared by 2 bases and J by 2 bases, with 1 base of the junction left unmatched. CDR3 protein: CASSYGLAGTYEQYF. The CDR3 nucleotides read TGTGCCAGCAGTTACGGACTAGCGGGGACCTACGAGCAGTACTTC.

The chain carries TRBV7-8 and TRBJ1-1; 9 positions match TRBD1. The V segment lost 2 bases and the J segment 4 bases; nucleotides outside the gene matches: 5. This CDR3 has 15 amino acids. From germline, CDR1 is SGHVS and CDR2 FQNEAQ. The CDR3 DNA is TGTGCCAGCAGCTTAAGGGGACAGGGAGGCACTGAAGCTTTCTTT. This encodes CASSLRGQGGTEAFF.

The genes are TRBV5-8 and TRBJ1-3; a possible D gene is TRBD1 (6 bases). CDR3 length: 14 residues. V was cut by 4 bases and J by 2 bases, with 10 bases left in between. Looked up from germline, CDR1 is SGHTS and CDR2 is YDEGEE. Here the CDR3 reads CASSRRQAGNTIYF. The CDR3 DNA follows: TGTGCCAGCAGCCGTCGACAGGCTGGAAACACCATATATTTT.

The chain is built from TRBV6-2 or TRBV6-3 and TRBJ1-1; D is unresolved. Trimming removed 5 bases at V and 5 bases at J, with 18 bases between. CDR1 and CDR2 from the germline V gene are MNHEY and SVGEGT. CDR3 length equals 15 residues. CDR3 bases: TGTGCCAGCAGTCCGATGCACCTGACGGGTACTGAAGCTTTCTTT. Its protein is CASSPMHLTGTEAFF.

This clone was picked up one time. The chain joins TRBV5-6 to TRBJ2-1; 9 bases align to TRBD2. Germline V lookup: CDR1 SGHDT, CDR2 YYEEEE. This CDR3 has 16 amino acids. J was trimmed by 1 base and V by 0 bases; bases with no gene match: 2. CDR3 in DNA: TGTGCCAGCAGCTTGGTAGCGGGGGATTCCTACAATGAGCAGTTCTTC. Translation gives CASSLVAGDSYNEQFF. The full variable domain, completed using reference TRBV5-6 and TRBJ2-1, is DAGVTQSPTHLIKTRGQQVTLRCSPKSGHDTVSWYQQALGQGPQFIFQYYEEEERQRGNFPDRFSGHQFPNYSSELNVNALLLGDSALYLCASSLVAGDSYNEQFFGPGTRLTVL.

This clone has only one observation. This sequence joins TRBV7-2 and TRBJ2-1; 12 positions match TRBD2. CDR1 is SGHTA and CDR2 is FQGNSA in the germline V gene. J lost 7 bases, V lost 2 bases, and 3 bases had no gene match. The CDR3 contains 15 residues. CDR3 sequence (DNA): TGTGCCAGCAGCTTAAGACTAGCGGGAGAAAATGAGCAGTTCTTC. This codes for CASSLRLAGENEQFF.

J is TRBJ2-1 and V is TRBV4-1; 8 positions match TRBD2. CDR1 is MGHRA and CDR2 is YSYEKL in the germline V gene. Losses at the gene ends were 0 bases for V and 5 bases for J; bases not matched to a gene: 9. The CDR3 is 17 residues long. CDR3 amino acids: CASSQDKGGRIDNEQFF. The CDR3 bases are TGCGCCAGCAGCCAAGATAAAGGCGGGAGGATCGACAATGAGCAGTTCTTC.

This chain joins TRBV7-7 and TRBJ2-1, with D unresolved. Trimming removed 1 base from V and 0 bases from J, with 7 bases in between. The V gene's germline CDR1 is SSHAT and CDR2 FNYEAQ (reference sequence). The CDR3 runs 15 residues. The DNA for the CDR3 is TGTGCCAGCAGCTTAGACCGCGGCTCCTACAATGAGCAGTTCTTC. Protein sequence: CASSLDRGSYNEQFF.

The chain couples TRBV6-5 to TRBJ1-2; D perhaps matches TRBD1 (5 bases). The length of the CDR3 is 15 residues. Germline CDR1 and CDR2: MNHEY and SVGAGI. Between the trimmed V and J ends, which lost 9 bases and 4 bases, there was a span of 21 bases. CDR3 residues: CASRRNDSPPYGYTF. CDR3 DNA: TGTGCCAGTAGGCGGAACGACAGTCCGCCCTATGGCTACACCTTC.

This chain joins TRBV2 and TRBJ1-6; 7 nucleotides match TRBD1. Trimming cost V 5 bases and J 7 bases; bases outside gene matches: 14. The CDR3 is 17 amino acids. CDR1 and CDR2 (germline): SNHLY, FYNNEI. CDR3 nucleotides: TGTGCCAGCAGTAGGCGTGGACAGGTTCGTCCGAATTCACCCCTCCACTTT. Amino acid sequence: CASSRRGQVRPNSPLHF. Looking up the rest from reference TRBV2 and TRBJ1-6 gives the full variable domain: EPEVTQTPSHQVTQMGQEVILRCVPISNHLYFYWYRQILGQKVEFLVSFYNNEISEKSEIFDDQFSVERPDGSNFTLKIRSTKLEDSAMYFCASSRRGQVRPNSPLHFGNGTRLTVT.

CDR3 protein: CASKPGGRDTQYF. Written as DNA, the CDR3 is TGTGCCAGCAAACCAGGGGGCAGAGATACGCAGTATTTT. This chain uses TRBV5-4 with TRBJ2-3, with 8 bases identical to TRBD1. The V segment lost 6 bases and the J segment 5 bases; nucleotides outside the gene matches: 5. The CDR3 contains 13 residues. Germline lookup yields CDR1 SGHNT and CDR2 YYREEE (reference sequence).

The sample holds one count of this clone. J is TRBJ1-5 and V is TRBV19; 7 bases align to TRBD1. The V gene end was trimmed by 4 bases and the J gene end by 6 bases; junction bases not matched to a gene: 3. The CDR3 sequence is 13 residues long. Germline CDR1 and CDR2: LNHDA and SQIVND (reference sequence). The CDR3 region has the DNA TGTGCCAGTAGTAACAGGGGAGGTCAGCCCCAGCATTTT. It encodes CASSNRGGQPQHF.

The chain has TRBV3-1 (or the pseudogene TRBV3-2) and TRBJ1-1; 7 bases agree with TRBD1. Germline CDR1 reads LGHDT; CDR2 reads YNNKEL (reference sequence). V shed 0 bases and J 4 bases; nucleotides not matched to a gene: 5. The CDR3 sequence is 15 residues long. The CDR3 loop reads CASSQEGYRGTEAFF. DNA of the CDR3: TGTGCCAGCAGCCAAGAGGGCTACAGGGGCACTGAAGCTTTCTTT.

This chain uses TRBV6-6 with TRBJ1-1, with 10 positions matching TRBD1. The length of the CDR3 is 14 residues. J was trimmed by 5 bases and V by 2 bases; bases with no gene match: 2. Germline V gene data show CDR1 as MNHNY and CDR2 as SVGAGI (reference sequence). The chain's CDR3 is CASSYGGQGTEAFF. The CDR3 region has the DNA TGTGCCAGCAGTTACGGGGGACAGGGGACTGAAGCTTTCTTT.

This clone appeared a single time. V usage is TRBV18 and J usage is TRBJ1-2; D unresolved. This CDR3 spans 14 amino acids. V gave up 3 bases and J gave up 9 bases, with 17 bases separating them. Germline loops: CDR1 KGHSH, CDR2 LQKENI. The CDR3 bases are TGTGCCAGCTCACCGAGAAGTCCCGTATCGAGCTACACCTTC. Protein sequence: CASSPRSPVSSYTF.

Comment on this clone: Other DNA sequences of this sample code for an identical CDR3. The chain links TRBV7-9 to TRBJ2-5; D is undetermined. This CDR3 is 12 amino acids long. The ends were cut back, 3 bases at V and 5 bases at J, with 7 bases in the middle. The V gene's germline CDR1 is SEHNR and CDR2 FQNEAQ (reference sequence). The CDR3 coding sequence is TGTGCCAGCAGCTTCCGCGGTGAGACCCAGTACTTC. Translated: CASSFRGETQYF.

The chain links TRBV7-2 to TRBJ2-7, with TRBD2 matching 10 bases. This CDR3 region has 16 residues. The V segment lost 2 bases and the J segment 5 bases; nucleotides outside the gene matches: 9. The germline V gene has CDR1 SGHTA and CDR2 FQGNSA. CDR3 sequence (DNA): TGTGCCAGCAGCTTATCTAGGGCTAGCGGGAGTAACGAGCAGTACTTC. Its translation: CASSLSRASGSNEQYF.

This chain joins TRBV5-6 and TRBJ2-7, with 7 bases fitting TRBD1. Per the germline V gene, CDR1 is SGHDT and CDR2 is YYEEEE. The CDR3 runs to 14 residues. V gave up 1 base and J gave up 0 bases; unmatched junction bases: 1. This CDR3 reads CASSLYRGSYEQYF. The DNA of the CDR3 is TGTGCCAGCAGCTTGTACAGGGGCTCCTACGAGCAGTACTTC.

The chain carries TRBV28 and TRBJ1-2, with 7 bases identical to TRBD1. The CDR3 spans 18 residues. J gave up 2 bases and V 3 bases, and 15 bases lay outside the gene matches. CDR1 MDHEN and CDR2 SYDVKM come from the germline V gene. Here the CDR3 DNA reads TGTGCCAGCAGTTTCCCCAACCTTCAGGGACAGACGAACTATGGCTACACCTTC. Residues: CASSFPNLQGQTNYGYTF.

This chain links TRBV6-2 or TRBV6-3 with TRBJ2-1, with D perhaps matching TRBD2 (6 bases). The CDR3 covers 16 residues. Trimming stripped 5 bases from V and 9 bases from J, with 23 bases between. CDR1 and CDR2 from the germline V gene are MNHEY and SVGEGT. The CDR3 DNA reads TGTGCCAGCAGTACGGGGAGGACTATCAAGGGTAGTGAGCAGTTCTTC. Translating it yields CASSTGRTIKGSEQFF.

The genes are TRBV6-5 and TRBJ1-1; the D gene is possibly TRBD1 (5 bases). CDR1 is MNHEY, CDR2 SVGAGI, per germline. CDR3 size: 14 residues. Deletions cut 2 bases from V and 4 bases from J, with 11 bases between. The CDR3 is CASSYDSVSTEAFF. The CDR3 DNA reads TGTGCCAGCAGTTACGACAGCGTTAGCACTGAAGCTTTCTTT.

The CDR3 region is CASSYRRVGGAYEQYF. In nucleotides, the CDR3 is TGTGCCAGCAGTTACAGGCGTGTGGGGGGGGCTTACGAGCAGTACTTC. This sequence joins TRBV6-5 and TRBJ2-7; possible D gene TRBD2, 7 bases. Per the germline V gene, CDR1 is MNHEY and CDR2 is SVGAGI. V lost 2 bases, J lost 4 bases, and 18 bases lay in between. This CDR3 contains 16 residues.